These 30 T cell receptor beta chains were all obtained from the same sample, sequenced in a study of shared clonotypes between healthy human individuals. Generated by immunoSEQ multiplex PCR, the TCRdb table keeps only in-frame clones and is missing some. The top ten clones hold about 0.45% of a sample with roughly 1,500,000 clones, approximately 98% of them seen once. Sequencing was performed on naive CD4+ T cells sorted from blood. Subset reported: CD45RA+ positively selected. The receptors were gathered from a man aged 30 to 39 in good health.

This chain uses TRBV5-1 with TRBJ1-2; 8 bases agree with TRBD1. J lost 9 bases, V lost 4 bases, and 14 bases had no gene match. CDR1 is SGHRS and CDR2 is YFSETQ in the germline V gene. This CDR3 has 15 amino acids. The CDR3 region is CASSPRTGIVTRYTF. As DNA, the CDR3 is TGCGCCAGCAGCCCTAGGACAGGGATCGTGACTCGCTACACCTTC.

The chain joins TRBV4-3 to TRBJ2-7; TRBD2 agrees at 9 bases. This CDR3 is 16 amino acids long. Germline CDR1 reads LGHNA; CDR2 reads YSLEER. V gave up 1 base and J gave up 1 base; unmatched junction bases: 5. CDR3 amino acids: CASSQVGAGGSYEQYF. The CDR3 DNA reads TGCGCCAGCAGCCAAGTCGGGGCGGGAGGGTCCTACGAGCAGTACTTC.

This chain links TRBV10-3 with TRBJ2-1, with 9 bases fitting TRBD1. Germline CDR1 and CDR2: ENHRY and SYGVKD. This CDR3 is built from 12 residues. J lost 7 bases, V lost 6 bases, and 1 base had no gene match. The CDR3 DNA reads as TGTGCCATCAGGGGACAGGGAAATGAGCAGTTCTTC. It encodes CAIRGQGNEQFF.

The genes are TRBV18 and TRBJ2-7; D is unclear. CDR3 length equals 13 residues. Trimming stripped 3 bases from V and 3 bases from J, with 9 bases between. CDR1 and CDR2 from the germline V gene are KGHSH and LQKENI. The CDR3 region has the DNA TGTGCCAGCTCACCTGATCCATACTACGAGCAGTACTTC. It is translated as CASSPDPYYEQYF.

The V call is TRBV2, the J call TRBJ1-5; 12 positions agree with TRBD1. This CDR3 has 17 residues. With 0 bases clipped from V and 5 bases from J, the junction kept 5 bases outside the gene matches. Germline CDR1 is SNHLY and CDR2 is FYNNEI. The CDR3 bases are TGTGCCAGCAGTGAAGCGGGACAGGGGGCCGCGGATCAGCCCCAGCATTTT. Encoded protein: CASSEAGQGAADQPQHF.

The chain is built from TRBV5-1 and TRBJ2-7, with D tentatively TRBD1 or TRBD2 (5 bases each). V lost 2 bases to trimming and J lost 2 bases, with 11 bases between them. Germline CDR1 is SGHRS and CDR2 is YFSETQ. This CDR3 spans 14 amino acids. The CDR3 region has the DNA TGCGCCAGCAGCTTAACGGGACCTACCTACGAGCAGTACTTC. This gives the protein CASSLTGPTYEQYF.

The chain is built from TRBV12-5 and TRBJ2-1, with unresolved D. This CDR3 contains 15 residues. Trimming cost V 0 bases and J 10 bases, with 16 bases left between them. CDR1 and CDR2 (germline): LGHNT, FRNRAP. The chain's CDR3 is CASGLVLGQLREQFF. The CDR3 bases are TGTGCTAGTGGTTTGGTACTCGGGCAGCTAAGGGAGCAGTTCTTC. Combining the CDR3 with reference TRBV12-5 and TRBJ2-1 gives the whole variable domain DARVTQTPRHKVTEMGQEVTMRCQPILGHNTVFWYRQTMMQGLELLAYFRNRAPLDDSGMPKDRFSAEMPDATLATLKIQPSEPRDSAVYFCASGLVLGQLREQFFGPGTRLTVL.

The chain recombines TRBV9 with TRBJ2-5; 10 bases fit TRBD2. Germline V gene data show CDR1 as SGDLS and CDR2 as YYNGEE. CDR3 size: 16 residues. Trimming took 0 bases from V and 2 from J; bases not matched to a gene: 4. CDR3 sequence (DNA): TGTGCCAGCAGCGTAGGGACTAGCGGCCCTCAAGAGACCCAGTACTTC. It codes for CASSVGTSGPQETQYF.

V and J are TRBV5-4 and TRBJ2-5; no firm D call. Per the germline V gene, CDR1 is SGHNT and CDR2 is YYREEE (reference sequence). Trimming took 1 base from V and 7 from J, leaving 5 bases between them. The CDR3 sequence is 11 residues long. CDR3: CASSLMGTQYF. In DNA form, the CDR3 reads TGTGCCAGCAGCTTGATGGGGACCCAGTACTTC.

Here the CDR3 DNA reads TGTGCCAGCTCACTGTCAGCGGGAAGTGGCGCAGATACGCAGTATTTT. Translation: CASSLSAGSGADTQYF. The V and J genes are TRBV18 and TRBJ2-3, with TRBD2 matching 7 bases. CDR1 is KGHSH and CDR2 is LQKENI in the germline V gene. There are 16 residues in the CDR3. J lost 4 bases, V lost 4 bases, and 11 bases had no gene match.

The J gene is TRBJ2-1, the V gene TRBV29-1; tentatively, D is TRBD1 or TRBD2 (5 bases each). The germline CDR1 and CDR2 sequences are SQVTM and ANQGSEA. V lost 6 bases, J lost 5 bases, and 11 bases lay in between. The CDR3 has 12 residues. The CDR3 loop reads CSVGDRDNEQFF. The CDR3 DNA is TGCAGCGTCGGGGACCGCGACAATGAGCAGTTCTTC.

V and J are TRBV20-1 and TRBJ2-7, with 9 bases identical to TRBD2. The CDR3 runs to 11 residues. Germline CDR1 reads DFQATT; CDR2 reads SNEGSKA (reference sequence). The chain's CDR3 is CGPSGDYEQYF. In nucleotides, the CDR3 is TGCGGACCTAGCGGGGACTACGAGCAGTACTTC.

This chain uses TRBV7-9 with TRBJ2-3; 8 bases match TRBD2. The germline gives CDR1 SEHNR, CDR2 FQNEAQ (reference sequence). The CDR3 consists of 17 residues. Trimming took 5 bases from V and 3 from J; bases not matched to a gene: 13. CDR3 DNA: TGTGCCAGCAGCCCAGAATCAGCGGGAGCGGGGACAGATACGCAGTATTTT. Translation: CASSPESAGAGTDTQYF.

The chain is built from TRBV5-1 and TRBJ1-1, with TRBD1 identical over 7 bases. Germline trimming cut 0 bases from V and 8 bases from J; bases unmatched to any gene: 7. The CDR3 contains 14 residues. Germline CDR1 SGHRS, CDR2 YFSETQ. The CDR3 bases are TGCGCCAGCAGCTTGGGGCAGGGGGTAGCGGAAGCTTTCTTT. This codes for CASSLGQGVAEAFF.

This chain links TRBV18 with TRBJ1-5; 10 bases map to TRBD1. J lost 6 bases, V lost 8 bases, and 7 bases had no gene match. The CDR3 spans 14 residues. The germline V gene has CDR1 KGHSH and CDR2 LQKENI. The CDR3 DNA is TGTGCCAGCCTCCGGGACAGGGGCGGTCAGCCCCAGCATTTT. Its translation is CASLRDRGGQPQHF.

J is TRBJ2-7 and V is TRBV11-2, with 12 bases that match TRBD2. This CDR3 has 17 residues. V trimming: 4 bases; J trimming: 2 bases; junction bases outside the gene matches: 9. The V gene's germline CDR1 is SGHAT and CDR2 FQNNGV. The CDR3 DNA follows: TGTGCCAGCAGCTCCCAGTCTAGCGGGAGGGCCACCTACGAGCAGTACTTC. Protein: CASSSQSSGRATYEQYF.

This rearrangement joins TRBV9 to TRBJ2-1, with 7 bases matching TRBD1. CDR1 and CDR2 (germline): SGDLS, YYNGEE. V shed 4 bases, J shed 3 bases, and the junction held 10 bases outside the gene matches. This CDR3 contains 16 residues. The CDR3 bases are TGTGCCAGCAGCACAAGTACCGGGACAGTCTACAATGAGCAGTTCTTC. Its translation: CASSTSTGTVYNEQFF.

With regard to this clone: The junction and the germline gene differ at one end; a read error may be behind it. The chain employs TRBV14 and TRBJ2-7; D possibly corresponds to TRBD1 (5 bases). CDR1 and CDR2 (germline): SGHDN, FVKESK. The CDR3 contains 16 residues. The CDR3 bases are TGTGCCACCAGCCAGGCCAGGGTTGGTACTTTGGGCGAGCAGTACTTC. This translates into CATSQARVGTLGEQYF.

The V gene is TRBV29-1, the J gene TRBJ2-1; no clear D. In germline, CDR1 is SQVTM, CDR2 ANQGSEA. This CDR3 is built from 14 residues. With 4 bases removed from V and 7 bases from J, the gap between germline ends came to 17 bases. The DNA of the CDR3 is TGCAGCGTTGTTCGACACCTCACCCCGAATGAGCAGTTCTTC. Residues: CSVVRHLTPNEQFF.

J is TRBJ2-3 and V is TRBV15, with TRBD2 identical over 8 bases. The junction had 5 bases not matched to a gene; V was cut back by 2 bases and J by 4 bases. The CDR3 contains 15 residues. Germline V gives CDR1 LNHNV, CDR2 YYDKDF (reference sequence). In DNA form, the CDR3 reads TGTGCCACCAGCAGACGGGAGGGCGGGTCAGATACGCAGTATTTT. This gives the protein CATSRREGGSDTQYF.

The rearrangement links TRBV7-2 to TRBJ2-7, with D tentatively TRBD1 or TRBD2 (5 bases each). Trimming removed 1 base from V and 6 bases from J, with 13 bases in between. CDR1 is SGHTA, CDR2 FQGNSA, per germline. CDR3 length: 14 amino acids. The CDR3 region is CASSLVPGPPEQYF. CDR3 coding DNA: TGTGCCAGCAGCTTAGTCCCGGGACCACCCGAGCAGTACTTC.

The V gene is TRBV5-4, the J gene TRBJ2-7, with D possibly matching TRBD2 (5 bases). The length of the CDR3 is 15 residues. Germline V CDR1 and CDR2: SGHNT, YYREEE (reference sequence). Deletions cut 3 bases from V and 3 bases from J, with 16 bases between. The CDR3 DNA reads TGTGCCAGCAGCTCGACAAAGCTCCGGGACTACGAGCAGTACTTC. Translation: CASSSTKLRDYEQYF.

V is TRBV5-4 and J is TRBJ2-1; 10 bases map to TRBD2. The germline V gene has CDR1 SGHNT and CDR2 YYREEE (reference sequence). The CDR3 has 15 amino acids. The trim removed 4 bases at V and 4 bases at J, leaving 5 bases unmatched. As DNA, the CDR3 is TGTGCCAGCAGCGGGAAGCGGGAGGGGTACAATGAGCAGTTCTTC. Translation: CASSGKREGYNEQFF.

The chain has TRBV11-3 and TRBJ2-1; possible D gene TRBD2, 6 bases. The CDR3 length is 13 residues. CDR1 is SGHNT, CDR2 YENEEA, per germline. V was trimmed by 2 bases and J by 10 bases, leaving 12 bases between them. CDR3 bases: TGTGCCAGCAGCTTAATCAGGGCGGGAGAGCAGTTCTTC. It translates to CASSLIRAGEQFF.

The J gene is TRBJ2-7, the V gene TRBV7-9; a possible D gene is TRBD2 (6 bases). CDR3 length: 14 residues. V shed 5 bases and J shed 5 bases, with 16 bases lying between them. Germline V gene sequence: CDR1 SEHNR, CDR2 FQNEAQ (reference sequence). This CDR3 reads CASSPGGIIDEQYF. The CDR3 DNA is TGTGCCAGCAGCCCCGGCGGGATTATCGACGAGCAGTACTTC.

The sample holds one count of this clone. The same CDR3 is also encoded by other DNA sequences in this sample. V and J are TRBV9 and TRBJ2-3; D is ambiguous. The CDR3 contains 14 residues. V was trimmed by 0 bases and J by 4 bases, leaving 9 bases between them. Germline assignment: CDR1 SGDLS and CDR2 YYNGEE. In DNA, the CDR3 is TGTGCCAGCAGCGTAGGAGGCAGTTCAGATACGCAGTATTTT. It encodes CASSVGGSSDTQYF.

This sequence joins TRBV6-5 and TRBJ1-4, with a tentative D call TRBD1 (5 bases). Trimming took off 9 bases at V and 4 bases at J, with 12 bases between the two ends. CDR1 is MNHEY and CDR2 is SVGAGI in the germline V gene. The CDR3 has 13 residues. The CDR3 loop is CASAGAFNEKLFF. The CDR3 DNA reads as TGTGCCAGTGCCGGGGCCTTTAATGAAAAACTGTTTTTT.

The CDR3 sequence: CASSPWTGKPEAFF. CDR3 DNA: TGTGCCAGCTCACCATGGACAGGGAAACCTGAAGCTTTCTTT. The chain links TRBV18 to TRBJ1-1, with 8 nucleotides matching TRBD1. The CDR3 contains 14 residues. The germline CDR1 and CDR2 sequences are KGHSH and LQKENI. J was trimmed by 6 bases and V by 2 bases; bases with no gene match: 5. Full variable domain (outside the CDR3, taken from reference TRBV18 and TRBJ1-1): NAGVMQNPRHLVRRRGQEARLRCSPMKGHSHVYWYRQLPEEGLKFMVYLQKENIIDESGMPKERFSAEFPKEGPSILRIQQVVRGDSAAYFCASSPWTGKPEAFFGQGTRLTVV.

The chain employs TRBV14 and TRBJ2-3, with TRBD1 as a possible D gene (6 bases). Per the germline V gene, CDR1 is SGHDN and CDR2 is FVKESK. V was clipped by 2 bases and J by 0 bases, with 9 bases between them. The CDR3 has 15 amino acids. The CDR3 sequence: CASSQQGMSTDTQYF. CDR3 sequence (DNA): TGTGCCAGCAGCCAACAGGGGATGAGCACAGATACGCAGTATTTT. Full variable domain (missing parts from reference TRBV14 and TRBJ2-3): EAGVTQFPSHSVIEKGQTVTLRCDPISGHDNLYWYRRVMGKEIKFLLHFVKESKQDESGMPNNRFLAERTGGTYSTLKVQPAELEDSGVYFCASSQQGMSTDTQYFGPGTRLTVL.

The chain recombines TRBV5-3 with TRBJ2-7, with a weak D call TRBD1 (7 bases). TRBV5-3 has ORF status, its function being uncertain. The V end lost 2 bases, the J end lost 2 bases, and 14 bases lay between the germline ends. CDR3 length equals 15 residues. The CDR3 region is CARSFDREVPYEQYF. CDR3 bases: TGTGCCAGAAGCTTCGACAGGGAGGTCCCCTACGAGCAGTACTTC.